This is a list of T cell receptor beta chains from one sample in a study of blood T cell repertoires in COVID-19. Sequencing was performed with immunoSEQ multiplex PCR; in TCRdb, only in-frame clones are kept and a portion is missing. The sample shows roughly 70,000 clones, roughly nine tenths of them seen only once. What was sequenced was peripheral blood. The receptors originated from a man between 65 and 80 years old with active COVID-19. CDR3s include the opening cysteine and the closing phenylalanine or tryptophan. The D gene is left open where the match is weak. Rows give clone size only sometimes, using once, few, many, or a class for an expanded clone.

J: TRBJ2-5; V: TRBV6-6; size: -; D: TRBD1; DNA: TGTGCCAGCCCCCTGGACAGGGGCGACCAAGAGACCCAGTACTTC; CDR3: CASPLDRGDQETQYF
J: TRBJ2-1; V: TRBV19; size: -; D: TRBD2; DNA: TGTGCCAGTAGTCCTGGGACTAGCGCCAACAATGAGCAGTTCTTC; CDR3: CASSPGTSANNEQFF
J: TRBJ2-5; V: TRBV15; size: -; D: TRBD2; DNA: TGTGCCACCGCCCCACCTGGGGGGGGGTTCCAAGAGACCCAGTACTTC; CDR3: CATAPPGGGFQETQYF
J: TRBJ2-7; V: TRBV24-1; size: -; D: TRBD2; DNA: TGTGCCACCGCGGGAGGCAGCCCCTACGAGCAGTACTTC; CDR3: CATAGGSPYEQYF
J: TRBJ2-7; V: TRBV7-2; size: few; D: TRBD1; DNA: TGTGCCAGCAGCTTAGGATCACAGGGGGCCGAGCAGTACTTC; CDR3: CASSLGSQGAEQYF
J: TRBJ2-5; V: TRBV21-1; size: -; D: -; DNA: TGTGCCGGCAGCGCCCCTGTCGGAGGGGCCACACAAGAGACCCAGTACTTC; CDR3: CAGSAPVGGATQETQYF
J: TRBJ2-7; V: TRBV11-2; size: -; D: -; DNA: TGTGCCAGCAGCTTAGGGCCCCGGGACCAGGGGCACGAGCAGTACTTC; CDR3: CASSLGPRDQGHEQYF
J: TRBJ2-7; V: TRBV12-3/TRBV12-4; size: -; D: -; DNA: TGTGCCAGCAGACCCGGACAGTCCTACGAGCAGTACTTC; CDR3: CASRPGQSYEQYF
J: TRBJ1-2; V: TRBV16; size: -; D: TRBD1; DNA: TGTGCCAGCAGCCATGACAGGGGGCCGGGTGGCTACACCTTC; CDR3: CASSHDRGPGGYTF
J: TRBJ2-1; V: TRBV5-6; size: -; D: -; DNA: TGTGCCAGCAGCTTGGGGTCTAGTGGTGGCAATGAGCAGTTCTTC; CDR3: CASSLGSSGGNEQFF
J: TRBJ2-1; V: TRBV7-2; size: few; D: TRBD1; DNA: TGTGCCAGCAGCCCAGACAGGGGTGGGCCCTACAATGAGCAGTTCTTC; CDR3: CASSPDRGGPYNEQFF
J: TRBJ2-1; V: TRBV3-1/TRBV3-2; size: once; D: TRBD2; DNA: TGTGCCAGCAGCCAGGGAGGGTATGAGCAGTTCTTC; CDR3: CASSQGGYEQFF
J: TRBJ2-6; V: TRBV7-2; size: few; D: -; DNA: TGTGCCAGCGCCAGGGGTGGGGCGGCTGGGGCCAACGTCCTGACTTTC; CDR3: CASARGGAAGANVLTF
J: TRBJ1-2; V: TRBV6-1; size: -; D: -; DNA: TGTGCCAGCAGTGAGGTGACAGGAACTAACTATGGCTACACCTTC; CDR3: CASSEVTGTNYGYTF
J: TRBJ2-7; V: TRBV27; size: -; D: TRBD1; DNA: TGTGCCAGCAGTTTCCTCGGACAGGGGGGGGAGCAGTACTTC; CDR3: CASSFLGQGGEQYF
J: TRBJ2-7; V: TRBV18; size: -; D: -; DNA: TGTGCCAGCTCCCAGGGTGACGAGCAGTACTTC; CDR3: CASSQGDEQYF
J: TRBJ1-6; V: TRBV6-4; size: -; D: TRBD1; DNA: TGTGCCAGCAGTCCGACAGGGGTAAATTCACCCCTCCACTTT; CDR3: CASSPTGVNSPLHF
J: TRBJ2-1; V: TRBV24-1; size: -; D: -; DNA: TGTGCCACCAGTGACCCCAGTCCGGGCGCCCGAGGGCGTGAGCAGTTCTTC; CDR3: CATSDPSPGARGREQFF
J: TRBJ2-7; V: TRBV12-3/TRBV12-4; size: -; D: -; DNA: TGTGCCAGCAGTTTGGGGGGGGCGCGGGAGCAGTACTTC; CDR3: CASSLGGAREQYF
J: TRBJ1-6; V: TRBV5-1; size: -; D: TRBD1; DNA: TGCGCCAGCAGCTGGACCGGACAGGGGGCCGGTTCACCCCTCCACTTT; CDR3: CASSWTGQGAGSPLHF
J: TRBJ2-6; V: TRBV19; size: -; D: TRBD1; DNA: TGTGCCAGTAGTAAGGGACAGGGGGCCTTTGGGGCCAACGTCCTGACTTTC; CDR3: CASSKGQGAFGANVLTF
J: TRBJ2-3; V: TRBV9; size: once; D: TRBD2; DNA: TGTGCCAGCAGCGCCCTAGCGGGAGCGGGCACAGATACGCAGTATTTT; CDR3: CASSALAGAGTDTQYF
J: TRBJ2-6; V: TRBV3-1/TRBV3-2; size: -; D: -; DNA: TGTGCCAGCAGCCAAGGGCAGGGAGGGGCCAACGTCCTGACTTTC; CDR3: CASSQGQGGANVLTF
J: TRBJ2-1; V: TRBV10-3; size: -; D: -; DNA: TGTGCCATCAGTGGGCAGGGACTGGATTACAATGAGCAGTTCTTC; CDR3: CAISGQGLDYNEQFF
J: TRBJ1-5; V: TRBV24-1; size: -; D: -; DNA: TGTGCCACCAGTGCCACTCAGGGATATAGCAATCAGCCCCAGCATTTT; CDR3: CATSATQGYSNQPQHF
J: TRBJ2-5; V: TRBV11-3; size: -; D: -; DNA: TGTGCCAGCAGCGGGGCGAGTGGAGCGTCCCAAGAGACCCAGTACTTC; CDR3: CASSGASGASQETQYF
J: TRBJ1-1; V: TRBV6-1; size: -; D: -; DNA: TGTGCCAGCAGAGAAGCCACAGGGCGTCCCACTGAAGCTTTCTTT; CDR3: CASREATGRPTEAFF
J: TRBJ2-5; V: TRBV2; size: -; D: TRBD1; DNA: TGTGCCAGCCCCGGGTTGGGACAGGGCCAAGAGACCCAGTACTTC; CDR3: CASPGLGQGQETQYF
J: TRBJ2-1; V: TRBV27; size: -; D: -; DNA: TGTGCCAGCAGTTCCCGTGCGCCGCCGAGGGGGTACAATGAGCAGTTCTTC; CDR3: CASSSRAPPRGYNEQFF
J: TRBJ2-2; V: TRBV5-1; size: -; D: -; DNA: TGCGCCAGCCTCGGGGGTCAGGGCGGGGAGCTGTTTTTT; CDR3: CASLGGQGGELFF
J: TRBJ1-4; V: TRBV28; size: -; D: -; DNA: TGTGCCAGCAGCCCCTCTGGAGGGGAAAAACTGTTTTTT; CDR3: CASSPSGGEKLFF
J: TRBJ2-7; V: TRBV4-3; size: -; D: -; DNA: TGCGCCAGCAGCCAGCTACAGGACTCCTACGAGCAGTACTTC; CDR3: CASSQLQDSYEQYF
J: TRBJ2-1; V: TRBV23-1; size: few; D: -; DNA: TGCGCCAGCAGTCAACCGCCCCGGACTCCACGCTCCTACAATGAGCAGTTCTTC; CDR3: CASSQPPRTPRSYNEQFF
J: TRBJ2-1; V: TRBV24-1; size: -; D: -; DNA: TGTGCCACCAGTGATTTAGGAGGGGAAGAGCAGTTCTTC; CDR3: CATSDLGGEEQFF
J: TRBJ2-7; V: TRBV7-6; size: -; D: TRBD2; DNA: TGTGCCAGCAGCTTAGGGGGACTAGCGGGAGTGGGCGAGCAGTACTTC; CDR3: CASSLGGLAGVGEQYF
J: TRBJ1-4; V: TRBV3-1/TRBV3-2; size: -; D: -; DNA: TGTGCCAGCAGCCAAGTAAGCGCCATCAATGAAAAACTGTTTTTT; CDR3: CASSQVSAINEKLFF
J: TRBJ2-2; V: TRBV10-3; size: once; D: TRBD2; DNA: TGTGCCATCAGCGGGGGGCTAGCGGGAGGAACCGGGGAGCTGTTTTTT; CDR3: CAISGGLAGGTGELFF
J: TRBJ1-2; V: TRBV7-6; size: -; D: TRBD1; DNA: TGTGCCAGCAGCTTATTTGCAGGGGGGAACTATGGCTACACCTTC; CDR3: CASSLFAGGNYGYTF
J: TRBJ2-3; V: TRBV9; size: -; D: TRBD2; DNA: TGTGCCAGCAGCCCAGGACTAGCCCCAGATACGCAGTATTTT; CDR3: CASSPGLAPDTQYF
J: TRBJ2-5; V: TRBV5-4; size: -; D: -; DNA: TGTGCCAGCAGCCCAGGGGGGAACACACAAGAGACCCAGTACTTC; CDR3: CASSPGGNTQETQYF
J: TRBJ1-2; V: TRBV7-9; size: -; D: -; DNA: TGTGCCAGCAGCTTAGGGGGCGACAGCTCTAACTATGGCTACACCTTC; CDR3: CASSLGGDSSNYGYTF
J: TRBJ1-2; V: TRBV18; size: -; D: -; DNA: TGTGCCAGCTCACCACAGGGGGGGGCCGGTGGCTACACCTTC; CDR3: CASSPQGGAGGYTF
J: TRBJ1-5; V: TRBV21-1; size: -; D: -; DNA: TGTGCCAGCAGCAAAGGCGGGGGGCCGGTGGGGCCCCAGCATTTT; CDR3: CASSKGGGPVGPQHF
J: TRBJ2-7; V: TRBV9; size: -; D: TRBD1; DNA: TGTGCCAGCAGCGTAGGTGCGTTGGACAGGGCAAACGAGCAGTACTTC; CDR3: CASSVGALDRANEQYF
J: TRBJ1-2; V: TRBV27; size: -; D: TRBD1; DNA: TGTGCCAGCAGTCCGGACAGGGCCTATGGCTACACCTTC; CDR3: CASSPDRAYGYTF
J: TRBJ2-5; V: TRBV5-1; size: -; D: -; DNA: TGCGCCAGCAGCTTGGAGACAGGGAGGGAGACCCAGTACTTC; CDR3: CASSLETGRETQYF
J: TRBJ1-5; V: TRBV3-1/TRBV3-2; size: -; D: -; DNA: TGTGCCAGCAGCCAAGATCCGGGAGGGGGTCGTCAGCCCCAGCATTTT; CDR3: CASSQDPGGGRQPQHF
J: TRBJ1-5; V: TRBV5-1; size: -; D: -; DNA: TGCGCCAGCAGCCCCCGGGACAAGTATAGCAATCAGCCCCAGCATTTT; CDR3: CASSPRDKYSNQPQHF
J: TRBJ2-7; V: TRBV6-2/TRBV6-3; size: -; D: -; DNA: TGTGCCAGCACCCCTGACAGGAGCTTCTCCTACGAGCAGTACTTC; CDR3: CASTPDRSFSYEQYF
J: TRBJ2-1; V: TRBV7-2; size: -; D: -; DNA: TGTGCCAGCAGCTTGGGAGGACCCCAGGCAGGTGAGCAGTTCTTC; CDR3: CASSLGGPQAGEQFF
J: TRBJ2-1; V: TRBV5-1; size: -; D: TRBD1; DNA: TGCGCCAGCAGCTTGGTAGTGGCGACCTCGGGACAGGGTGAGCAGTTCTTC; CDR3: CASSLVVATSGQGEQFF
J: TRBJ2-1; V: TRBV7-3; size: -; D: -; DNA: TGTGCCAGCAGCTCACGGACAATGGCGGACAATGAGCAGTTCTTC; CDR3: CASSSRTMADNEQFF
J: TRBJ1-3; V: TRBV5-3; size: -; D: TRBD1; DNA: TGTGCCAGAAGCGGCCGACAGGGAGCTGGAAACACCATATATTTT; CDR3: CARSGRQGAGNTIYF
J: TRBJ2-2; V: TRBV28; size: -; D: -; DNA: TGTGCCAGCAGCCTGGACTGGCGGCGGGGGGAGCTGTTTTTT; CDR3: CASSLDWRRGELFF